This TCR beta chain came from a study of T cells after yellow fever vaccination. Study-level information: Preparation of the low-cell-number fractions used SMART-Seq v4 Ultra Low Input.

CDR1 is DFQATT and CDR2 is SNEGSKA in the germline V gene (reference sequence). This CDR3 is 12 amino acids long. V lost 1 base to trimming and J lost 8 bases; unmatched junction nucleotides: 1. Researchers made TCR cDNA using 5'RACE template switching, and this step added a universal primer site and UMIs. TCRdb used MiXCR to reprocess the 5' RACE reads, holding one entry per CDR3 protein. The table has approximately 330,000 distinct CDR3 sequences, roughly an eighth seen once. General study results and limits: Only a minor proportion of clonotypes was detected across both CD4 and CD8 compartments. Post-booster repertoires contained most primary-vaccination clones again (roughly 96% CD4, 88% CD8).

This clonotype was counted ten times or more. Its matching antigen is unknown. The chain is built from TRBV20-1 and TRBJ2-1; 8 positions match TRBD2. This receptor was taken from a man younger than 35 who received the YFV17D yellow fever vaccine. The specimen was CD4+ T cells sorted from PBMCs, collected 15 days after the yellow fever booster vaccination. CDR3 sequence (DNA): TGCAGTGCTAGAGTCGGGGGGGATGAGCAGTTCTTC. Encoded protein: CSARVGGDEQFF.